This T cell receptor beta chain comes out of a study of OX40 agonist ivuxolimab in advanced cancers. Overall study context: The mean age was approximately 60 years, ranging from 23 to 79, with about four fifths of participants male. Points from the study as a whole: CD8+ T cells averaged more expanded clones than CD4+.

This clone showed up just once. Antigen: not known. Germline lookup yields CDR1 SGHTA and CDR2 FQGNSA. J was trimmed by 10 bases and V by 5 bases; bases with no gene match: 11. The CDR3 sequence is 15 residues long. Libraries were prepared by immunoSEQ multiplex PCR; TCRdb keeps only in-frame clonotypes and omits some of them. Of about 70,000 clones in the sample, roughly 84% were seen once. This material consisted of CD4+ or CD8+ T cells sorted from blood, taken in a trial of the OX40 agonist ivuxolimab. The sequence came from an adult with an advanced solid tumor such as melanoma, head and neck, liver or kidney cancer. The chain links TRBV7-2 to TRBJ2-1; TRBD2 matches at 10 bases. The CDR3 region is CASSPAGTSVLEQFF. The CDR3 DNA is TGTGCCAGCAGCCCGGCCGGGACTAGCGTCCTAGAGCAGTTCTTC.